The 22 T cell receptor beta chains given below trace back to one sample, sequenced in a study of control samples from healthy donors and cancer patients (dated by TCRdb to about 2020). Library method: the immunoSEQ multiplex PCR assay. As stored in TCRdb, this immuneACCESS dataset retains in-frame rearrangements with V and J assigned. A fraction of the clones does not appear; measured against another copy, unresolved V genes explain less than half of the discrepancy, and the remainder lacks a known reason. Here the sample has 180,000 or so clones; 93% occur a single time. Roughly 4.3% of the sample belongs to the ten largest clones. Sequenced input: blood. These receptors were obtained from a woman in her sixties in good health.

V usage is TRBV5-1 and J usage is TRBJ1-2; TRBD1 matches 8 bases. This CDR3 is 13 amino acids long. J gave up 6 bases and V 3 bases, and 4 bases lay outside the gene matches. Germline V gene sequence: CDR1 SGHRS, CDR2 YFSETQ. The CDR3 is CASSSGGSDGYTF. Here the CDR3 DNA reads TGCGCCAGCAGCTCAGGGGGCAGCGATGGCTACACCTTC.

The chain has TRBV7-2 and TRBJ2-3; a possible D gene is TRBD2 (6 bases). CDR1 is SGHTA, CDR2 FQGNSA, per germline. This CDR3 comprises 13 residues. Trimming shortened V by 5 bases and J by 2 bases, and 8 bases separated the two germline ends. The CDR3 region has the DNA TGTGCCAGCAGCCCGGGGGTCACAGATACGCAGTATTTT. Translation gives CASSPGVTDTQYF.

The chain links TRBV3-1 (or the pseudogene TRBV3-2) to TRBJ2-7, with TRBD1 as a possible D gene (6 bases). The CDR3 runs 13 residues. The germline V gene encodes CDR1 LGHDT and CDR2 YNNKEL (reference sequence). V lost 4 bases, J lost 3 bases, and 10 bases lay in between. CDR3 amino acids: CASSPGQLYEQYF. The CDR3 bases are TGTGCCAGCAGCCCCGGACAGCTCTACGAGCAGTACTTC.

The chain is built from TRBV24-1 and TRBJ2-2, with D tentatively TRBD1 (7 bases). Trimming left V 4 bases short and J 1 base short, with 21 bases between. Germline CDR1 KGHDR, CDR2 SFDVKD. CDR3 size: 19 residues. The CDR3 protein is CATSDHYRQGGENTGELFF. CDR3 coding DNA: TGTGCCACCAGTGACCACTACCGGCAGGGGGGAGAGAACACCGGGGAGCTGTTTTTT.

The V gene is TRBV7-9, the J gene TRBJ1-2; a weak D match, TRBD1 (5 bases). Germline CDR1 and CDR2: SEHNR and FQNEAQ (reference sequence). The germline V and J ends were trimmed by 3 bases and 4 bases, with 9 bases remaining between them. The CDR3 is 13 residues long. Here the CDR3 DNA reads TGTGCCAGCAGCTTGGTTGACAGCTATGGCTACACCTTC. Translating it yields CASSLVDSYGYTF.

CDR3 DNA sequence: TGTGCCAGCACCCTAGTGGGGGGAGCTCTATTAAACATTCAGTACTTC. This encodes CASTLVGGALLNIQYF. The V and J genes are TRBV2 and TRBJ2-4; maybe TRBD2 (6 bases). In germline, CDR1 is SNHLY, CDR2 FYNNEI. V was trimmed by 7 bases and J by 6 bases, leaving 22 bases between them. The length of the CDR3 is 16 residues.

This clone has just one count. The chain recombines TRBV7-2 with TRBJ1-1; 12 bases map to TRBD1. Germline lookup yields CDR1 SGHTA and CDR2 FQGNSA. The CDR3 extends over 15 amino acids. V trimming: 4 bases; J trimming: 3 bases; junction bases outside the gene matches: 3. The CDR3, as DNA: TGTGCCAGCAGCTCGGGACAGGGGGCGTACACTGAAGCTTTCTTT. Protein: CASSSGQGAYTEAFF. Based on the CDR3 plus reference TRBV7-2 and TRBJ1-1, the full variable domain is GAGVSQSPSNKVTEKGKDVELRCDPISGHTALYWYRQSLGQGLEFLIYFQGNSAPDKSGLPSDRFSAERTGGSVSTLTIQRTQQEDSAVYLCASSSGQGAYTEAFFGQGTRLTVV.

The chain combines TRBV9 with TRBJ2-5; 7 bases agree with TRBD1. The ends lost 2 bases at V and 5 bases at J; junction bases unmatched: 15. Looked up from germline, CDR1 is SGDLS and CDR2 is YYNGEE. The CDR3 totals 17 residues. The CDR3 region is CASSVDPRTGKGETQYF. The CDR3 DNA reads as TGTGCCAGCAGCGTTGACCCCCGGACAGGAAAAGGGGAGACCCAGTACTTC. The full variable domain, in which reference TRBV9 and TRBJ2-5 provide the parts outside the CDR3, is DSGVTQTPKHLITATGQRVTLRCSPRSGDLSVYWYQQSLDQGLQFLIQYYNGEERAKGNILERFSAQQFPDLHSELNLSSLELGDSALYFCASSVDPRTGKGETQYFGPGTRLLVL.

The CDR3 coding sequence is TGTGCCAGTAGTATAGCTCCAGGGGACGGCTACAATGAGCAGTTCTTC. It codes for CASSIAPGDGYNEQFF. The rearrangement links TRBV19 to TRBJ2-1, with D possibly being TRBD1 (6 bases). The germline V and J ends were trimmed by 1 base and 3 bases, with 13 bases remaining between them. The CDR3 sequence is 16 residues long. From germline, CDR1 is LNHDA and CDR2 SQIVND (reference sequence).

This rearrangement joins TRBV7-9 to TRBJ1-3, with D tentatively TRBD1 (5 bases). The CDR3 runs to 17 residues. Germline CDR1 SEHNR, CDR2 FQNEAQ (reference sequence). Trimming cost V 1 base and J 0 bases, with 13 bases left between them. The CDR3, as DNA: TGTGCCAGCAGCTTAGAGCGCAGACAGAACTCTGGAAACACCATATATTTT. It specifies CASSLERRQNSGNTIYF.

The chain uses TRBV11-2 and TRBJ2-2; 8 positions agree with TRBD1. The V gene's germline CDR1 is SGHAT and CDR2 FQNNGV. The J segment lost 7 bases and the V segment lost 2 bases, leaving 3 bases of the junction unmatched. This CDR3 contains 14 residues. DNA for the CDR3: TGTGCCAGCAGCTTACAGGGGGCTGTCGGGGAGCTGTTTTTT. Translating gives CASSLQGAVGELFF.

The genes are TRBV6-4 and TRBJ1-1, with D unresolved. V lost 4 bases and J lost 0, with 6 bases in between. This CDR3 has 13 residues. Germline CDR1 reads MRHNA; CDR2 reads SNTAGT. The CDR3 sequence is CASSVDLNTEAFF. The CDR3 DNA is TGTGCCAGCAGTGTCGATTTGAACACTGAAGCTTTCTTT.

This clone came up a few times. The CDR3 DNA reads as TGTGCCAGCAGCCTAAATTCAAAAGCGGGTCAGCCCCAGCATTTT. Translated, it gives CASSLNSKAGQPQHF. The V call is TRBV3-1 (or the pseudogene TRBV3-2), the J call TRBJ1-5; unclear D gene. Deletions cut 4 bases from V and 6 bases from J, with 16 bases between. This CDR3 spans 15 amino acids. From germline, CDR1 is LGHDT and CDR2 YNNKEL (reference sequence).

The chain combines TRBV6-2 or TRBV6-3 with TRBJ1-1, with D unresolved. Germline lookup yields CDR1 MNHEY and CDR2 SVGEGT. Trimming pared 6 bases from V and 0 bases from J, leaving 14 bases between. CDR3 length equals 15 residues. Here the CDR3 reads CASSQWSRLNTEAFF. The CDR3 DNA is TGTGCCAGCAGCCAGTGGTCCAGGCTGAACACTGAAGCTTTCTTT.

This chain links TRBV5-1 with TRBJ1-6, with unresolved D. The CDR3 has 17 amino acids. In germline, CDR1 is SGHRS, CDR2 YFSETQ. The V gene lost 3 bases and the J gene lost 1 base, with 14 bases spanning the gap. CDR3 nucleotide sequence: TGCGCCAGCAGCTCTCGGGCAGGAGGTTCCTATAATTCACCCCTCCACTTT. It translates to CASSSRAGGSYNSPLHF.

The chain's CDR3 is CASSLLSGNTGELFF. DNA of the CDR3: TGCGCCAGCAGCTTGCTCAGTGGGAACACCGGGGAGCTGTTTTTT. The V call is TRBV5-1, the J call TRBJ2-2; D is unclear. The CDR3 contains 15 residues. The ends were cut back, 1 base at V and 1 base at J, with 8 bases in the middle. CDR1 and CDR2 from the germline V gene are SGHRS and YFSETQ.

DNA for the CDR3: TGTGCCAGCAGCCCAATAGACCGACTAGCGGGGGCAGGAGAGGAGACCCAGTACTTC. This encodes CASSPIDRLAGAGEETQYF. The genes are TRBV7-9 and TRBJ2-5, with 12 bases aligning to TRBD2. Trimming at V came to 5 bases and at J to 5 bases, leaving 18 bases not matched to a gene. Per germline, CDR1 SEHNR and CDR2 FQNEAQ (reference sequence). The length of the CDR3 is 19 residues.

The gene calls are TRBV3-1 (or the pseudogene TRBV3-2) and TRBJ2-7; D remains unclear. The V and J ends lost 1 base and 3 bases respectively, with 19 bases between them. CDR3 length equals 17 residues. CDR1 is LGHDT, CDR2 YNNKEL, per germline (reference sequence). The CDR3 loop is CASSQVGETADIYEQYF. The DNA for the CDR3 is TGTGCCAGCAGCCAAGTAGGAGAGACCGCCGACATCTACGAGCAGTACTTC.

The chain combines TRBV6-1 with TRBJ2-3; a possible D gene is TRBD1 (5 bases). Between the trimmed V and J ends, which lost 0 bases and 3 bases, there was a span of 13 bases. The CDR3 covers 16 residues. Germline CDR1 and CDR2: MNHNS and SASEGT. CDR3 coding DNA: TGTGCCAGCAGTGAAGCGTTTGCAGGGAAGACAGATACGCAGTATTTT. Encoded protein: CASSEAFAGKTDTQYF.

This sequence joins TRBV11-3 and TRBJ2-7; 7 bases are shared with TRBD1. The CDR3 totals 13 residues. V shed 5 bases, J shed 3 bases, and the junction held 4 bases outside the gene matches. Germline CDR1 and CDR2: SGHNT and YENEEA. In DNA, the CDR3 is TGTGCCAGCAGCCGTACAGGGGACTACGAGCAGTACTTC. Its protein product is CASSRTGDYEQYF.

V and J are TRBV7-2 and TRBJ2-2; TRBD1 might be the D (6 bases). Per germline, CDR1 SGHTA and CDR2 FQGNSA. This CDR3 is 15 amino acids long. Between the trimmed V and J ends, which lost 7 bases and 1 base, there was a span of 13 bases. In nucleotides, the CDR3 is TGTGCCAGCACCGCGGACAGACTGAACACCGGGGAGCTGTTTTTT. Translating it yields CASTADRLNTGELFF.

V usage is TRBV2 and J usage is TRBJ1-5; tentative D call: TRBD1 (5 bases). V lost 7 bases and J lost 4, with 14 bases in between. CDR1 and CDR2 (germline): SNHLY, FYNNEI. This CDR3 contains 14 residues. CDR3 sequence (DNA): TGTGCCAGCATAGGGGTCCCGGGTAATCAGCCCCAGCATTTT. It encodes CASIGVPGNQPQHF.